The text below deals with one T cell receptor beta chain. No antigen is known for it. The sample belongs to a study of shared clonotypes between healthy human individuals. Genomic DNA belonging to each subset was distributed in equal measure over several immunoSEQ plates. Original processing notes: Because ImmunoSEQ provided only junction sequences with no quality scores, the filtering differed. Clones were read by immunoSEQ multiplex PCR, and TCRdb kept only the in-frame ones, dropping some. The V and J calls and clone size are taken from that table; D and trimming were inferred from the DNA. The table records hundreds of thousands of clones, about two thirds of them present only once. General study results and limits: The authors expected sequencing depth to affect clonotype sharing among donors. Richness estimates generally favored naive over memory subsets.

CDR1 is LNHDA and CDR2 is SQIVND in the germline V gene (reference sequence). The CDR3 is 13 amino acids. V dropped 6 bases and J dropped 6 bases, with 12 bases sitting between them. The V call is TRBV19, the J call TRBJ1-5; perhaps TRBD1 as D (5 bases). The sequencing sample was made of memory CD4+ T cells sorted from blood. Specified subset: CD45RA-negative fraction. This receptor was taken from a woman in her 30s in good health. CDR3 bases: TGTGCCAGTAGCAGGGTCCCCGGTCAGCCCCAGCATTTT. Protein: CASSRVPGQPQHF. Combining the CDR3 with reference TRBV19 and TRBJ1-5 gives the whole variable domain DGGITQSPKYLFRKEGQNVTLSCEQNLNHDAMYWYRQDPGQGLRLIYYSQIVNDFQKGDIAEGYSVSREKKESFPLTVTSAQKNPTAFYLCASSRVPGQPQHFGDGTRLSIL.